The clone carrying this TCR beta chain was observed a handful of times. MiXCR was run by TCRdb on the RT-PCR reads, yielding one entry per CDR3 protein. Of some 880,000 distinct CDR3 sequences listed, roughly 18% were seen once; the top ten hold around 6%. The data are from a study of patients and donors after allogeneic stem cell transplantation. The V gene lost 5 bases and the J gene lost 2 bases, with 24 bases spanning the gap. Germline V gene sequence: CDR1 ENHRY, CDR2 SYGVKD. This CDR3 region has 18 residues. Sequenced material: blood, either unsorted or a sorted T cell fraction (not recorded which). The sequence derives from a human donor who was either an allogeneic HSCT recipient or a stem cell or donor lymphocyte infusion donor (not recorded which). It is not recorded whose cells these are; they may come from a transplant donor. The V gene is TRBV10-3, the J gene TRBJ2-5; tentative D call: TRBD2 (5 bases). As DNA, the CDR3 is TGTGCCATCAGTTCCAAGCCAGGAGCGGAGAGGAGGCAAGAGACCCAGTACTTC. This gives the protein CAISSKPGAERRQETQYF.